A selection of T cell receptor beta chains follows, all from one sample in a study of T cell responses to AZD1222 COVID-19 vaccine. Assay: immunoSEQ multiplex PCR; the TCRdb copy retains only in-frame clones and omits some. The profile shows about 130,000 clones, roughly 92% of them singletons. The specimen was peripheral blood, collected 28 days after the second AZD1222 dose. These receptors all stem from an adult who received the AZD1222 COVID-19 vaccine. Each CDR3 is given with its conserved first and last residue. Fields, in order: CDR3 length, D gene, clone size, V gene, J gene, CDR3 protein, CDR3 DNA. A D gene is named only where the DNA matches it firmly. The size field is filled for only some rows; it gives once, few, many or a size class.

15	TRBD1	.	TRBV4-2	TRBJ1-5	CASSQAGTVNQPQHF	TGTGCCAGCAGCCAAGCCGGGACAGTCAATCAGCCCCAGCATTTT
15	.	once	TRBV19	TRBJ2-7	CASSISQGRSYEQYF	TGTGCCAGTAGTATATCCCAGGGGCGCTCCTACGAGCAGTACTTC
15	TRBD1	.	TRBV7-2	TRBJ2-7	CASSPGGQWPYEQYF	TGTGCCAGCAGCCCTGGGGGACAGTGGCCCTACGAGCAGTACTTC
13	.	.	TRBV7-8	TRBJ1-5	CASSFRGGQPQHF	TGTGCCAGCAGCTTTAGAGGGGGTCAGCCCCAGCATTTT
11	.	.	TRBV29-1	TRBJ1-1	CSARKGAEAFF	TGCAGCGCTCGAAAGGGCGCTGAAGCTTTCTTT
11	.	.	TRBV30	TRBJ1-1	CAWSVSERSFF	TGTGCCTGGAGTGTATCCGAAAGATCCTTCTTT
12	.	.	TRBV30	TRBJ2-4	CAWSVLKNIQYF	TGTGCCTGGAGTGTACTCAAAAACATTCAGTACTTC
12	.	.	TRBV30	TRBJ1-2	CAWMKGIGGYTF	TGTGCCTGGATGAAAGGGATTGGTGGCTACACCTTC
13	.	.	TRBV5-1	TRBJ1-1	CASTSGPGTEAFF	TGCGCCAGCACCTCAGGGCCTGGTACTGAAGCTTTCTTT
15	TRBD2	.	TRBV13	TRBJ2-1	CASSVQRGPNNEQFF	TGTGCCAGCAGCGTCCAGCGGGGGCCTAACAATGAGCAGTTCTTC
16	TRBD2	.	TRBV7-2	TRBJ2-1	CASSLEGPSGGNEQFF	TGTGCCAGCAGCTTAGAAGGTCCTAGCGGGGGGAATGAGCAGTTCTTC
14	.	.	TRBV5-1	TRBJ1-2	CASSLEQGGGGYTF	TGCGCCAGCAGCTTGGAACAGGGAGGGGGAGGCTACACCTTC
12	.	.	TRBV2	TRBJ1-2	CASIRDGGGYTF	TGTGCCAGCATTCGGGACGGGGGTGGCTACACCTTC
19	.	.	TRBV7-9	TRBJ2-1	CASSLGRGTGSRHGNEQFF	TGTGCCAGCAGCTTAGGCCGTGGCACAGGGAGTCGTCACGGCAATGAGCAGTTCTTC
15	TRBD2	.	TRBV7-8	TRBJ2-1	CASSSSGGANNEQFF	TGTGCCAGCAGCTCTAGCGGGGGGGCTAACAATGAGCAGTTCTTC
15	.	.	TRBV6-6	TRBJ1-5	CASIRNRDSNQPQHF	TGTGCCAGCATTCGAAACAGGGATAGCAATCAGCCCCAGCATTTT
15	.	.	TRBV7-9	TRBJ1-1	CASSLGMSWGTEAFF	TGTGCCAGCAGCTTAGGGATGAGTTGGGGGACTGAAGCTTTCTTT
14	TRBD2	.	TRBV5-1	TRBJ2-1	CASGGLAGADEQFF	TGCGCCAGCGGGGGACTAGCGGGAGCCGATGAGCAGTTCTTC
17	TRBD2	.	TRBV5-1	TRBJ2-2	CASSLGGLAGNTGELFF	TGCGCCAGCAGCTTGGGGGGACTAGCGGGGAACACCGGGGAGCTGTTTTTT
13	TRBD1	.	TRBV30	TRBJ1-2	CAWSEGARYGYTF	TGTGCCTGGAGTGAGGGGGCTCGTTATGGCTACACCTTC
15	.	.	TRBV9	TRBJ2-2	CASSSPDGYTGELFF	TGTGCCAGCAGCAGCCCCGACGGTTACACCGGGGAGCTGTTTTTT
15	TRBD2	.	TRBV13	TRBJ2-7	CASSASSGTLSEQYF	TGTGCCAGCAGCGCTTCTAGCGGGACCCTCTCGGAGCAGTACTTC
13	.	.	TRBV7-3	TRBJ1-1	CASSLQGNTEAFF	TGTGCCAGCAGCTTACAGGGGAACACTGAAGCTTTCTTT
15	.	.	TRBV11-1	TRBJ1-1	CASSSRRQKNTEAFF	TGTGCCAGCAGCTCCCGACGACAGAAGAACACTGAAGCTTTCTTT
15	TRBD2	.	TRBV5-1	TRBJ2-1	CASSLELAGGNEQFF	TGCGCCAGCAGCTTGGAACTAGCGGGTGGCAATGAGCAGTTCTTC
15	.	once	TRBV7-2	TRBJ1-2	CASSDVAGTRNGYTF	TGTGCCAGCAGCGACGTTGCCGGGACACGTAATGGCTACACCTTC
18	TRBD2	.	TRBV3-1/TRBV3-2	TRBJ2-7	CASSQERWASGLPYEQYF	TGTGCCAGCAGCCAAGAGAGGTGGGCTAGCGGGCTTCCCTACGAGCAGTACTTC
11	.	.	TRBV6-5	TRBJ1-1	CASLTNTEAFF	TGTGCCAGCCTTACCAACACTGAAGCTTTCTTT
17	TRBD2	once	TRBV7-9	TRBJ2-3	CASSLGGLDRSTDTQYF	TGTGCCAGCAGCTTAGGGGGACTAGACCGAAGCACAGATACGCAGTATTTT
15	.	.	TRBV24-1	TRBJ1-5	CATSLPNNGNQPQHF	TGTGCCACCAGCCTACCCAACAACGGCAATCAGCCCCAGCATTTT
14	TRBD2	.	TRBV5-1	TRBJ2-3	CASSGLAGEDTQYF	TGCGCCAGCAGTGGGCTAGCGGGTGAGGATACGCAGTATTTT
16	TRBD1	.	TRBV5-8	TRBJ1-1	CASRLDRGQRSTEAFF	TGTGCCAGCAGACTTGACAGGGGGCAGCGAAGCACTGAAGCTTTCTTT
15	.	.	TRBV4-3	TRBJ1-2	CASSQGGGLTAGYTF	TGCGCCAGCAGCCAAGGAGGGGGACTCACGGCTGGCTACACCTTC
16	TRBD1	.	TRBV6-1	TRBJ1-2	CASSESMTGGGYGYTF	TGTGCCAGCAGTGAATCGATGACAGGGGGCGGCTATGGCTACACCTTC
11	.	.	TRBV20-1	TRBJ2-5	CSAGIQETQYF	TGCAGTGCTGGGATACAAGAGACCCAGTACTTC
15	.	once	TRBV25-1	TRBJ1-3	CASSATPTSGNTIYF	TGTGCCAGCAGTGCGACTCCAACCTCTGGAAACACCATATATTTT
12	.	once	TRBV12-3/TRBV12-4	TRBJ2-7	CASSLQGYEQYF	TGTGCCAGCAGTTTACAGGGTTACGAGCAGTACTTC
15	.	.	TRBV27	TRBJ1-2	CASSLGWGRLAGYTF	TGTGCCAGCAGTTTAGGGTGGGGCAGGCTGGCTGGCTACACCTTC
13	.	.	TRBV24-1	TRBJ2-5	CATSLSGRETQYF	TGTGCCACCTCTTTATCGGGGCGGGAGACCCAGTACTTC
15	TRBD2	.	TRBV27	TRBJ2-7	CASSLGAGGVGEQYF	TGTGCCAGCAGTTTAGGAGCGGGAGGGGTTGGGGAGCAGTACTTC
14	TRBD1	.	TRBV28	TRBJ1-2	CASSLPGTGDGYTF	TGTGCCAGCAGTCTTCCCGGGACAGGGGATGGCTACACCTTC
17	TRBD2	.	TRBV7-9	TRBJ2-5	CASSLGASGRARETQYF	TGTGCCAGCAGCTTAGGGGCTAGCGGGAGGGCCAGGGAGACCCAGTACTTC
15	TRBD2	.	TRBV7-3	TRBJ2-1	CASSLDRAGVNEQFF	TGTGCCAGCAGCTTAGATAGAGCGGGAGTCAATGAGCAGTTCTTC
12	.	.	TRBV5-1	TRBJ2-2	CASSSRAGELFF	TGCGCCAGCAGTTCACGGGCCGGGGAGCTGTTTTTT
17	TRBD2	.	TRBV7-2	TRBJ2-3	CASSLDGLAGRTDTQYF	TGTGCCAGCAGCTTAGATGGACTAGCTGGGCGGACAGATACGCAGTATTTT